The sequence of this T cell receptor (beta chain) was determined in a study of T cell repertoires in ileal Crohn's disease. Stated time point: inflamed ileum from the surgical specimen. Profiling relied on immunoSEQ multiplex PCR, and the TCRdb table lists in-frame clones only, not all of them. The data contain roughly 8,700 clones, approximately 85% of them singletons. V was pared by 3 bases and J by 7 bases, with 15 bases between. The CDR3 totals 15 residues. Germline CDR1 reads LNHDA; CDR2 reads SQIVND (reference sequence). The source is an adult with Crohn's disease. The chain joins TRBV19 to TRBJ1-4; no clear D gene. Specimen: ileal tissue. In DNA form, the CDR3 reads TGTGCCAGTAGTATTGCCGGTGCCAAGGCTGAAAAACTGTTTTTT. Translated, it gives CASSIAGAKAEKLFF.